The clone carrying this TCR beta chain was observed a few times. The antigen remains unidentified. Study-wide points: Tumor memory CD4+ T cell TCR gene usage clustered with blood and lymph node memory CD4+ cells and lymph node naive CD4+ cells. Tumor Tregs overlapped most with tumor, then blood, naive CD4+ cells.

Memory CD4+ T cells were sorted as CD4+CD45RO+CD25- cells. After constant-region reverse-primer amplification, full-length variable regions underwent semi-nested PCR with Nested Universal Primer A. TCRdb fed the 5' RACE reads into MiXCR, producing one record per CDR3 protein. The sample lists some 62,000 distinct CDR3 sequences; around a fifth were seen once. This receptor was obtained from a female donor with breast cancer. Sequences were obtained from memory CD4+ T cells sorted from a lymph node. As for subset: memory CD4+ T cells, CD4+CD45RO+CD25-.

The CDR3 sequence is CASSFGLAGPSDTQYF. CDR3 nucleotide sequence: TGTGCCAGCAGCTTCGGACTAGCGGGACCAAGCGATACGCAGTATTTT. The chain uses TRBV5-6 and TRBJ2-3; 12 bases match TRBD2. CDR3 length: 16 amino acids. Trimming took 2 bases from V and 6 from J; bases not matched to a gene: 7. Germline V lookup: CDR1 SGHDT, CDR2 YYEEEE.